Following are 4 T cell receptor beta chains from one sample sequenced in a study of blood T cell repertoires in COVID-19. Method: immunoSEQ multiplex PCR; TCRdb's copy keeps in-frame clones and lacks some. The sample gives 90,000 to 150,000 clones, over 60% of which show up once; around 4.1% is in the top ten. The material sequenced was peripheral blood. The receptors were gathered from a woman older than 75 with acute or convalescent COVID-19.

The J gene is TRBJ1-1, the V gene TRBV5-1; D is ambiguous. V was trimmed by 0 bases and J by 3 bases, leaving 3 bases between them. Germline V gene data show CDR1 as SGHRS and CDR2 as YFSETQ. CDR3 length: 12 amino acids. The CDR3 loop reads CASSLVDTEAFF. The CDR3 nucleotides are TGCGCCAGCAGCTTGGTCGACACTGAAGCTTTCTTT. The full variable domain, its missing parts supplied by reference TRBV5-1 and TRBJ1-1, is KAGVTQTPRYLIKTRGQQVTLSCSPISGHRSVSWYQQTPGQGLQFLFEYFSETQRNKGNFPGRFSGRQFSNSRSEMNVSTLELGDSALYLCASSLVDTEAFFGQGTRLTVV.

Only one count was recorded for this clone. The chain is built from TRBV6-5 and TRBJ1-2, with D perhaps TRBD1 (5 bases). The CDR3 loop spans 15 amino acids. Germline V gene sequence: CDR1 MNHEY, CDR2 SVGAGI. V was shortened by 0 bases and J by 3 bases, with 11 bases between the two germline ends. The CDR3 DNA reads TGTGCCAGCAGTTACTCCTCCCCGGGGGACTATGGCTACACCTTC. Translation: CASSYSSPGDYGYTF.

The chain combines TRBV7-9 with TRBJ2-7, with D possibly TRBD2 on 7 matching bases. This CDR3 is 14 amino acids long. Germline-derived CDR1 and CDR2 are SEHNR and FQNEAQ (reference sequence). V lost 5 bases and J lost 3, with 14 bases in between. CDR3 DNA sequence: TGTGCCAGCAGCCTAGGGGGGGGCGTCTACGAGCAGTACTTC. Translation: CASSLGGGVYEQYF.

The V gene is TRBV5-8, the J gene TRBJ1-1; no clear D. V lost 2 bases, J lost 1 base, and 9 bases lay in between. The CDR3 extends over 14 amino acids. Per germline, CDR1 SGHTS and CDR2 YDEGEE. The CDR3 region is CASSFMGANTEAFF. The DNA of the CDR3 is TGTGCCAGCAGCTTTATGGGAGCGAACACTGAAGCTTTCTTT.